The entry below gives a single T cell receptor beta chain sequence along with its context. Germline CDR1 and CDR2: MGHRA and YSYEKL. CDR3 length equals 13 residues. The trim removed 6 bases at V and 4 bases at J, leaving 4 bases unmatched. These data belong to a study of T cell changes during pregnancy in multiple sclerosis. The protocol was immunoSEQ multiplex PCR, while the TCRdb copy is restricted to in-frame clones and leaves out a portion. The sample contains 30,000 to 45,000 clones, about 91% of which appear only once. The TCR sequence derives from a female donor with multiple sclerosis, enrolled in a pregnancy study. The rearrangement links TRBV4-1 to TRBJ1-2, with TRBD1 matching 8 bases. Sequences were derived from CD4+ T cells from peripheral blood mononuclear cells, sampled after pregnancy. CDR3 sequence: CASSQTGGYGYTF. CDR3 nucleotides: TGCGCCAGCAGTCAAACAGGGGGCTATGGCTACACCTTC.